This passage covers 14 T cell receptor beta chains from one sample sequenced in a study of T cell responses to AZD1222 COVID-19 vaccine. Some clones are missing from TCRdb's copy, which holds only in-frame ones; the method was immunoSEQ multiplex PCR. The data hold about 80,000 clones, with 80% to 90% observed a single time. The sample in question was peripheral blood, obtained 28 days after the second AZD1222 dose. Receptors were obtained from an adult who received the AZD1222 COVID-19 vaccine.

The chain carries TRBV19 and TRBJ2-1; D is perhaps TRBD2 (6 bases). The germline V gene encodes CDR1 LNHDA and CDR2 SQIVND (reference sequence). Trimming shortened V by 6 bases and J by 0 bases, and 12 bases separated the two germline ends. This CDR3 has 15 amino acids. CDR3 sequence reads: CASRSGLHSYNEQFF. In DNA form, the CDR3 reads TGTGCCAGTAGATCGGGACTCCACTCCTACAATGAGCAGTTCTTC.

V and J are TRBV2 and TRBJ2-7; D possibly uses TRBD1 or TRBD2 (5 bases each). Trimming cost V 6 bases and J 3 bases, with 18 bases left between them. The CDR3 loop spans 15 amino acids. Germline V lookup: CDR1 SNHLY, CDR2 FYNNEI. Here the CDR3 reads CASSGTAGTYYEQYF. In nucleotides, the CDR3 is TGTGCCAGCAGCGGAACGGCCGGGACCTACTACGAGCAGTACTTC. The full variable domain, with the rest looked up from reference TRBV2 and TRBJ2-7, is EPEVTQTPSHQVTQMGQEVILRCVPISNHLYFYWYRQILGQKVEFLVSFYNNEISEKSEIFDDQFSVERPDGSNFTLKIRSTKLEDSAMYFCASSGTAGTYYEQYFGPGTRLTVT.

This sequence joins TRBV7-9 and TRBJ1-4; D not resolved. V gave up 5 bases and J gave up 8 bases, with 15 bases separating them. The CDR3 runs 14 residues. Germline CDR1 reads SEHNR; CDR2 reads FQNEAQ (reference sequence). The CDR3 nucleotides are TGTGCCAGCAGCCCGGGTTTCGAAGGGGAAAAACTGTTTTTT. It encodes CASSPGFEGEKLFF.

By share of the sample, this clone is medium-sized (0.01 to 0.1%). The V gene is TRBV6-2 or TRBV6-3, the J gene TRBJ2-7, with 10 bases lining up with TRBD2. The junction had 5 bases not matched to a gene; V was cut back by 0 bases and J by 3 bases. Per the germline V gene, CDR1 is MNHEY and CDR2 is SVGEGT. CDR3 length: 16 amino acids. The CDR3 coding sequence is TGTGCCAGCAGTTACTCGATTACTAGCGGGGACTACGAGCAGTACTTC. Protein product: CASSYSITSGDYEQYF.

The V gene is TRBV5-6, the J gene TRBJ1-5, with TRBD1 matching over 7 bases. Germline CDR1 SGHDT, CDR2 YYEEEE. J gave up 4 bases and V 2 bases, and 3 bases lay outside the gene matches. CDR3 length equals 14 residues. The CDR3 coding sequence is TGTGCCAGCAGCTTTTCGACAGGGAATCAGCCCCAGCATTTT. Its translation: CASSFSTGNQPQHF.

This clone has just one count. This chain uses TRBV2 with TRBJ2-7, with 8 bases that match TRBD1. The CDR3 sequence is 13 residues long. Germline trimming cut 3 bases from V and 2 bases from J; bases unmatched to any gene: 0. CDR1 and CDR2 (germline): SNHLY, FYNNEI. CDR3 nucleotide sequence: TGTGCCAGCAGTGACAGGGGGCCCTACGAGCAGTACTTC. This sequence encodes CASSDRGPYEQYF.

The chain carries TRBV10-2 and TRBJ2-7; D perhaps matches TRBD2 (6 bases). The germline V gene encodes CDR1 WSHSY and CDR2 SAAADI. This CDR3 is built from 12 residues. The germline V and J ends were trimmed by 1 base and 6 bases, with 7 bases remaining between them. The CDR3 loop is CASSEWGVEQYF. CDR3 coding DNA: TGCGCCAGCAGTGAGTGGGGGGTCGAGCAGTACTTC.

The chain employs TRBV3-1 (or the pseudogene TRBV3-2) and TRBJ1-4, with D possibly being TRBD1 (5 bases). Per the germline V gene, CDR1 is LGHDT and CDR2 is YNNKEL (reference sequence). V was cut by 1 base and J by 8 bases, with 11 bases left in between. This CDR3 has 14 residues. CDR3 protein: CASSQASWDEKLFF. The CDR3 region has the DNA TGTGCCAGCAGCCAAGCCTCTTGGGACGAAAAACTGTTTTTT.

The V call is TRBV5-6, the J call TRBJ1-3; unclear D gene. CDR1 and CDR2 from the germline V gene are SGHDT and YYEEEE. Trimming took 0 bases from V and 0 from J, leaving 7 bases between them. The CDR3 runs 15 residues. In DNA, the CDR3 is TGTGCCAGCAGCTTGGGTCCGACCTCTGGAAACACCATATATTTT. This codes for CASSLGPTSGNTIYF.

The genes are TRBV7-8 and TRBJ1-4; D ambiguous. Trimming removed 3 bases at V and 4 bases at J, with 6 bases between. This CDR3 is 13 amino acids long. Germline assignment: CDR1 SGHVS and CDR2 FQNEAQ. CDR3 bases: TGTGCCAGCAGCTTTACAGATAATGAAAAACTGTTTTTT. It specifies CASSFTDNEKLFF.

The gene calls are TRBV2 and TRBJ2-2, with 8 bases lining up with TRBD1. Germline V gene sequence: CDR1 SNHLY, CDR2 FYNNEI. Germline trimming cut 3 bases from V and 7 bases from J; bases unmatched to any gene: 16. The CDR3 has 18 amino acids. CDR3 sequence reads: CASSDSRTGRKGDGELFF. CDR3 in DNA: TGTGCCAGCAGTGACTCTAGGACAGGGAGAAAGGGGGACGGGGAGCTGTTTTTT.

The CDR3 nucleotides are TGCGCCAGCAGCCTAACCGGGACAGGGAGGACCGGGGAGCTGTTTTTT. It codes for CASSLTGTGRTGELFF. V and J are TRBV5-1 and TRBJ2-2; 9 nucleotides line up with TRBD1. V shed 4 bases and J 5 bases; nucleotides not matched to a gene: 9. CDR3 length equals 16 residues. Germline assignment: CDR1 SGHRS and CDR2 YFSETQ.

The chain is built from TRBV28 and TRBJ2-7, with 7 nucleotides matching TRBD1. V lost 6 bases and J lost 3; bases outside the gene matches: 8. The germline V gene has CDR1 MDHEN and CDR2 SYDVKM. There are 14 residues in the CDR3. CDR3 in DNA: TGTGCCAGCAGGGAACCGGGACAGAACTACGAGCAGTACTTC. This codes for CASREPGQNYEQYF.

This clone was observed a handful of times. The chain has TRBV28 and TRBJ1-2, with unresolved D. The V and J ends lost 5 bases and 9 bases respectively, with 13 bases between them. Germline V gene lookup returns CDR1 MDHEN and CDR2 SYDVKM. This CDR3 contains 12 residues. CDR3 residues: CASSPFPLCYTF. The CDR3, as DNA: TGTGCCAGCAGTCCCTTCCCCCTATGCTACACCTTC.